This passage covers 6 T cell receptor beta chains from one sample sequenced in a study of T cell repertoires in cytomegalovirus infection. These TCRs are of unknown antigen specificity. TCRdb reprocessed the reads via MiXCR and lists one record per CDR3 protein. The table shows about 920,000 distinct CDR3 sequences, with approximately 30% occurring only once. This specimen was cultured CD8+ T cells from PBMCs, taken from culture after CMV antigen stimulation. These receptors all come from a human donor in good health (CMV status not recorded). Some clones in this sample may be carry-over from other donors' samples.

The chain uses TRBV29-1 and TRBJ1-1; TRBD1 matches 7 bases. The CDR3 totals 14 residues. CDR1 and CDR2 (germline): SQVTM, ANQGSEA. The trim removed 7 bases at V and 6 bases at J, leaving 14 bases unmatched. Here the CDR3 DNA reads TGCAGCGCCATGACAGGGCGGAATGGTGCTGAAGCTTTCTTT. This gives the protein CSAMTGRNGAEAFF.

The chain links TRBV27 to TRBJ1-5, with D perhaps matching TRBD1 (5 bases). The length of the CDR3 is 14 residues. CDR1 and CDR2 (germline): MNHEY, SMNVEV (reference sequence). V was cut by 5 bases and J by 7 bases, with 15 bases left in between. In DNA, the CDR3 is TGTGCCAGCAGTCCTACACCGGGGGGACAGCCCCAGCATTTT. It is translated as CASSPTPGGQPQHF.

The chain recombines TRBV4-1 with TRBJ2-7; D remains unclear. Per the germline V gene, CDR1 is MGHRA and CDR2 is YSYEKL. The CDR3 contains 13 residues. V lost 0 bases to trimming and J lost 5 bases, with 8 bases between them. CDR3 nucleotides: TGCGCCAGCAGCCAAGAGCTTAGGGACGAGCAGTACGTC. This encodes CASSQELRDEQYV.

This clonotype occurred a few times. CDR3 protein: CASSFRVGSAGNTIYF. Here the CDR3 DNA reads TGTGCCAGCAGCTTCAGGGTCGGTTCAGCTGGAAACACCATATATTTT. V usage is TRBV7-9 and J usage is TRBJ1-3, with TRBD1 as a possible D gene (5 bases). Per the germline V gene, CDR1 is SEHNR and CDR2 is FQNEAQ (reference sequence). Trimming shortened V by 3 bases and J by 2 bases, and 14 bases separated the two germline ends. CDR3 length equals 16 residues.

In this sample, this clonotype turned up a few times. V and J are TRBV6-2 or TRBV6-3 and TRBJ2-4; TRBD2 matches at 9 bases. The V and J ends lost 7 bases and 5 bases, in that order; junction bases with no gene match: 9. Per the germline V gene, CDR1 is MNHEY and CDR2 is SVGEGT. There are 15 residues in the CDR3. The CDR3 coding sequence is TGTGCCAGCACCCGATTGCGGGGGGGAGAAAACATTCAGTACTTC. Translating gives CASTRLRGGENIQYF.

This clonotype occurred a few times. The chain links TRBV7-9 to TRBJ2-3, with 8 bases matching TRBD1. CDR3 length: 15 amino acids. Trimming at V came to 4 bases and at J to 1 base, leaving 4 bases not matched to a gene. Germline values: CDR1 SEHNR, CDR2 FQNEAQ (reference sequence). The CDR3 here is CASSSTGGRTDTQYF. As DNA, the CDR3 is TGTGCCAGCAGCTCAACAGGGGGTCGCACAGATACGCAGTATTTT.